These 32 T cell receptor beta chains were sequenced from one sample in a study of blood T cells in healthy people across ages. PCR was performed a second time for roughly 7 to 11 cycles using a sample-barcoded 5' primer and a J-beta primer mix. A single record per CDR3 protein comes from TCRdb applying MiXCR to the 5' RACE reads. The profile shows some 730,000 distinct CDR3 sequences, 20% to 25% of them singletons. Sequenced input: blood. Receptor source: a man between 65 and 85 years old in good health.

This clonotype was recorded a few times. The V and J genes are TRBV10-3 and TRBJ1-2; D might be TRBD1 (6 bases). Trimming removed 2 bases from V and 4 bases from J, with 14 bases in between. The CDR3 totals 15 residues. The germline gives CDR1 ENHRY, CDR2 SYGVKD. The DNA of the CDR3 is TGTGCCATCAGTGAGCCGCACAGGGAGAGCTATGGCTACACCTTC. This sequence encodes CAISEPHRESYGYTF.

This clonotype was observed a handful of times. V is TRBV29-1 and J is TRBJ2-5; D is tentatively TRBD1 or TRBD2 (6 bases each). The CDR3 runs 10 residues. CDR1 and CDR2 from the germline V gene are SQVTM and ANQGSEA. Trimming pared 8 bases from V and 9 bases from J, leaving 13 bases between. The CDR3 here is CSTLGGPQYF. DNA for the CDR3: TGCAGCACCCTGGGGGGCCCCCAGTACTTC.

The chain links TRBV6-1 to TRBJ1-5; no clear D. V lost 0 bases, J lost 0 bases, and 3 bases lay in between. The germline gives CDR1 MNHNS, CDR2 SASEGT. This CDR3 comprises 14 residues. The CDR3 is CASSEAYSNQPQHF. CDR3 DNA: TGTGCCAGCAGTGAAGCTTATAGCAATCAGCCCCAGCATTTT.

This clonotype has a count of ten or more. The chain is built from TRBV15 and TRBJ2-5; D unclear. The CDR3 loop spans 14 amino acids. V was shortened by 1 base and J by 1 base, with 7 bases between the two germline ends. CDR1 is LNHNV, CDR2 YYDKDF, per germline (reference sequence). CDR3 protein: CATSRVSRQETQYF. CDR3 coding DNA: TGTGCCACCAGCAGAGTGTCGCGCCAAGAGACCCAGTACTTC.

The chain employs TRBV4-3 and TRBJ2-3; D call uncertain. The length of the CDR3 is 18 residues. Germline lookup yields CDR1 LGHNA and CDR2 YSLEER. V lost 3 bases, J lost 3 bases, and 22 bases lay in between. The CDR3 coding sequence is TGCGCCAGCAGCCAGGAGTTGTCTGGGTTTGGGTATACAGATACGCAGTATTTT. Translation gives CASSQELSGFGYTDTQYF.

The chain recombines TRBV5-6 with TRBJ2-5, with D tentatively TRBD2 (5 bases). The closer fit of TRBJ2-1 to the DNA end suggests the J call may be wrong. This CDR3 is 14 amino acids long. CDR1 SGHDT and CDR2 YYEEEE come from the germline V gene. The CDR3: CASTLRELDNEQFF. CDR3 nucleotide sequence: TGTGCCAGCACTCTCCGGGAATTGGACAATGAGCAGTTCTTC.

The gene calls are TRBV18 and TRBJ2-3, with D unresolved. Germline V gene lookup returns CDR1 KGHSH and CDR2 LQKENI. Trimming stripped 3 bases from V and 6 bases from J, with 10 bases between. This CDR3 has 13 amino acids. CDR3 DNA: TGTGCCAGCTCACCCCAAAACGCGGATACGCAGTATTTT. This sequence encodes CASSPQNADTQYF.

This chain joins TRBV12-3 or TRBV12-4 and TRBJ1-5, with unresolved D. Trimming shortened V by 1 base and J by 4 bases, and 8 bases separated the two germline ends. The CDR3 consists of 14 residues. In DNA form, the CDR3 reads TGTGCCAGCAGTTTAGAGCCCGGTAATCAGCCCCAGCATTTT. Translating gives CASSLEPGNQPQHF.

The V and J genes are TRBV6-1 and TRBJ2-3; D is unclear. Germline loops: CDR1 MNHNS, CDR2 SASEGT. The CDR3 covers 14 residues. Trimming removed 6 bases from V and 4 bases from J, with 14 bases in between. The CDR3 DNA reads as TGTGCCAGCAGCTCGGATCGCGCTGCAGATACGCAGTATTTT. Translated: CASSSDRAADTQYF.

This rearrangement joins TRBV18 to TRBJ1-1; possible D gene TRBD1, 5 bases. Trimming took 3 bases from V and 7 from J, leaving 12 bases between them. The germline V gene has CDR1 KGHSH and CDR2 LQKENI. This CDR3 has 13 residues. The CDR3, as DNA: TGTGCCAGCTCACCCGAGGTTGACAGTGAAGCTTTCTTT. Encoded protein: CASSPEVDSEAFF.

This clonotype occurred a few times. J is TRBJ2-7 and V is TRBV28, with D unresolved. CDR1 and CDR2 from the germline V gene are MDHEN and SYDVKM. This CDR3 has 12 amino acids. Trimming stripped 8 bases from V and 2 bases from J, with 10 bases between. The CDR3 DNA reads as TGTGCCAGCCGGACGACCCCCTACGAGCAGTACTTC. The encoded protein is CASRTTPYEQYF.

The table lists this clonotype with a count of one. V is TRBV15 and J is TRBJ2-4; 7 positions match TRBD1. Germline assignment: CDR1 LNHNV and CDR2 YYDKDF (reference sequence). The J segment lost 2 bases and the V segment lost 0 bases, leaving 7 bases of the junction unmatched. This CDR3 spans 17 amino acids. The CDR3 DNA is TGTGCCACCAGCAGAGATTTAGGGGGCCTTACCAAAAACATTCAGTACTTC. Its translation is CATSRDLGGLTKNIQYF.

This clonotype was detected a few times. The genes are TRBV20-1 and TRBJ1-5; TRBD1 agrees at 8 bases. Per the germline V gene, CDR1 is DFQATT and CDR2 is SNEGSKA (reference sequence). Trimming cost V 0 bases and J 7 bases; bases outside gene matches: 5. There are 14 residues in the CDR3. The CDR3 DNA reads TGCAGTGCTAGAGACCAGGGGGCTGACCAGCCCCAGCATTTT. Its translation is CSARDQGADQPQHF.

This clonotype was found a few times. This chain uses TRBV10-3 with TRBJ2-5; D not certain. The assigned J gene may be wrong: the sequence end matches TRBJ2-7 better. The germline CDR1 and CDR2 sequences are ENHRY and SYGVKD. This CDR3 comprises 14 residues. DNA of the CDR3: TGTGCCATCAGTAAGACGGGCTCGGTGGACGAGCAGTACTTC. It encodes CAISKTGSVDEQYF.

There are a few counts of this clonotype. The chain carries TRBV29-1 and TRBJ1-2, with D possibly TRBD1 on 5 matching bases. The CDR3 extends over 12 amino acids. V dropped 6 bases and J dropped 7 bases, with 15 bases sitting between them. Per the germline V gene, CDR1 is SQVTM and CDR2 is ANQGSEA. This chain's CDR3 is CSVRPGGGGYTF. The CDR3 nucleotides are TGCAGCGTAAGACCGGGGGGAGGTGGCTACACCTTC. Supplemented by reference TRBV29-1 and TRBJ1-2, the full variable domain reads SAVISQKPSRDICQRGTSLTIQCQVDSQVTMMFWYRQQPGQSLTLIATANQGSEATYESGFVIDKFPISRPNLTFSTLTVSNMSPEDSSIYLCSVRPGGGGYTFGSGTRLTVV.

This clonotype came up a few times. J is TRBJ2-7 and V is TRBV29-1; D may correspond to TRBD1 or TRBD2 (5 bases each). Trimming took 3 bases from V and 1 from J, leaving 10 bases between them. The CDR3 is 13 residues long. Germline CDR1 reads SQVTM; CDR2 reads ANQGSEA. CDR3 coding DNA: TGCAGCGTTGACAGGGACCAATCCTACGAGCAGTACTTC. The encoded protein is CSVDRDQSYEQYF.

The chain employs TRBV12-3 or TRBV12-4 and TRBJ2-3; D is perhaps TRBD2 (5 bases). V was pared by 3 bases and J by 9 bases, with 19 bases between. This CDR3 has 15 amino acids. This CDR3 is CASSLESGIVLTQYF. As DNA, the CDR3 is TGTGCCAGCAGTTTGGAATCGGGGATAGTGCTGACGCAGTATTTT.

The chain recombines TRBV5-1 with TRBJ1-1; D might be TRBD1 (6 bases). The germline V and J ends were trimmed by 0 bases and 4 bases, with 13 bases remaining between them. The CDR3 contains 15 residues. Germline V gives CDR1 SGHRS, CDR2 YFSETQ. The CDR3 DNA reads TGCGCCAGCAGCTTGGTATGGGGGCATAGCACTGAAGCTTTCTTT. Protein: CASSLVWGHSTEAFF.

This clonotype was detected only a few times. This chain uses TRBV12-3 or TRBV12-4 with TRBJ2-7, with 10 bases lining up with TRBD2. Losses at the gene ends were 8 bases for V and 2 bases for J; bases not matched to a gene: 12. This CDR3 comprises 16 residues. This CDR3 is CASGNLAGVYAYEQYF. The CDR3, as DNA: TGTGCCAGCGGGAACCTAGCGGGGGTATATGCCTACGAGCAGTACTTC.

The rearrangement uses TRBV5-1 and TRBJ2-1; the D gene is possibly TRBD2 (5 bases). The V and J ends lost 4 bases and 10 bases respectively, with 15 bases between them. This CDR3 is 13 amino acids long. Germline V gives CDR1 SGHRS, CDR2 YFSETQ. The CDR3, as DNA: TGCGCCAGCAGCCCCTCGCCGGGAAACGAGCAGTTCTTC. It is translated as CASSPSPGNEQFF.

This clonotype was seen only a few times. The V and J genes are TRBV20-1 and TRBJ2-5; D uncertain. The DNA matches TRBJ2-1 better at its end, which makes the J call doubtful. This CDR3 contains 11 residues. The germline CDR1 and CDR2 sequences are DFQATT and SNEGSKA (reference sequence). The CDR3 region has the DNA TGCAGTGCTACCCCTACCAATGAGCAGTTCTTC. It codes for CSATPTNEQFF.

This clonotype occurred a few times. V gene TRBV20-1 combines with J gene TRBJ2-1, with TRBD2 identical over 12 bases. V dropped 2 bases and J dropped 7; count of bases not matched to a gene: 12. This CDR3 has 17 amino acids. CDR1 and CDR2 (germline): DFQATT, SNEGSKA (reference sequence). Here the CDR3 reads CSARKALTSGSGNEQFF. The CDR3 DNA follows: TGCAGTGCTAGAAAAGCCTTGACTAGCGGGAGCGGAAATGAGCAGTTCTTC.

This clonotype was counted a few times. This chain uses TRBV11-3 with TRBJ2-4; 9 nucleotides line up with TRBD1. The V segment lost 7 bases and the J segment 4 bases; nucleotides outside the gene matches: 5. This CDR3 has 14 residues. From germline, CDR1 is SGHNT and CDR2 YENEEA. CDR3 DNA: TGTGCCAGCAACACAGGACAGGGGAAAAACATTCAGTACTTC. Translated: CASNTGQGKNIQYF.

J is TRBJ2-3 and V is TRBV20-1; D ambiguous. Trimming stripped 7 bases from V and 2 bases from J, with 10 bases between. Per germline, CDR1 DFQATT and CDR2 SNEGSKA (reference sequence). The CDR3 is made up of 12 amino acids. CDR3 residues: CSGRASTDTQYF. The CDR3 DNA sequence: TGCAGTGGGCGTGCATCCACAGATACGCAGTATTTT.

The J gene is TRBJ2-3, the V gene TRBV19; 7 bases line up with TRBD1. V shed 0 bases and J 0 bases; nucleotides not matched to a gene: 6. Per the germline V gene, CDR1 is LNHDA and CDR2 is SQIVND (reference sequence). The CDR3 spans 17 residues. The CDR3 region has the DNA TGTGCCAGTAGTATAGATCTTGGGACAGCTAGCACAGATACGCAGTATTTT. Its translation: CASSIDLGTASTDTQYF.

In this sample, this clonotype turned up a few times. This chain uses TRBV10-3 with TRBJ2-3; D unclear. V was trimmed by 8 bases and J by 2 bases, leaving 5 bases between them. CDR1 ENHRY and CDR2 SYGVKD come from the germline V gene. The CDR3 sequence is 11 residues long. The DNA of the CDR3 is TGTGCCATCGGGGACACAGATACGCAGTATTTT. As protein: CAIGDTDTQYF.

The chain joins TRBV12-3 or TRBV12-4 to TRBJ1-5; 8 bases map to TRBD1. V lost 4 bases, J lost 1 base, and 12 bases stayed unmatched. The CDR3 is 18 residues long. For the CDR3, the DNA is TGTGCCAGCAGTTCCGGACAGGGCCGGGTGGACAGCAATCAGCCCCAGCATTTT. Translation: CASSSGQGRVDSNQPQHF.

This clonotype has more than one count but fewer than ten. This chain joins TRBV24-1 and TRBJ2-3; D gene ambiguous. CDR1 is KGHDR, CDR2 SFDVKD, per germline. The V and J ends lost 3 bases and 3 bases respectively, with 15 bases between them. The CDR3 sequence is 16 residues long. In DNA, the CDR3 is TGTGCCACCAGTGATCCAAGGGCTGGAAAGACAGATACGCAGTATTTT. Residues: CATSDPRAGKTDTQYF.

The chain carries TRBV20-1 and TRBJ2-1, with 8 bases aligning to TRBD2. Germline V gene sequence: CDR1 DFQATT, CDR2 SNEGSKA (reference sequence). V was clipped by 2 bases and J by 4 bases; unmatched bases: 10. The CDR3 spans 16 residues. The CDR3: CSARNSGTSGYNEQFF. The CDR3 region has the DNA TGCAGTGCTAGAAACTCCGGGACTAGTGGGTACAATGAGCAGTTCTTC.

The chain carries TRBV3-1 and TRBJ2-5, with 8 positions matching TRBD1. Germline V gives CDR1 LGHDT, CDR2 YNNKEL (reference sequence). The CDR3 contains 16 residues. V lost 1 base, J lost 2 bases, and 6 bases stayed unmatched. DNA of the CDR3: TGTGCCAGCAGCCAAGCTACGGGACAGGTACAAGAGACCCAGTACTTC. This translates into CASSQATGQVQETQYF.

Points on this clonotype: Its ends do not fully match the called genes, so a read error is possible. This rearrangement joins TRBV5-1 to TRBJ2-3, with TRBD1 as a possible D gene (6 bases). This CDR3 comprises 13 residues. Germline lookup yields CDR1 SGHRS and CDR2 YFSETQ. CDR3 nucleotides: TGCGCCAGCAAAGAGCCAGGGGCAGATGCGCAGTATTTT. Its protein is CASKEPGADAQYF. The variable domain in full, completed from reference TRBV5-1 and TRBJ2-3, reads KAGVTQTPRYLIKTRGQQVTLSCSPISGHRSVSWYQQTPGQGLQFLFEYFSETQRNKGNFPGRFSGRQFSNSRSEMNVSTLELGDSALYLCASKEPGADAQYFGPGTRLTVL.

This clonotype was counted only a few times. J is TRBJ2-1 and V is TRBV12-3 or TRBV12-4; D possibly corresponds to TRBD1 (6 bases). TRBJ2-7 matches the DNA end more closely, so the J call is doubtful. The CDR3 runs 14 residues. CDR3 coding DNA: TGTGCCAGCAGTTTATACAGGGCAACCTACGAGCAGTACTTC. This sequence encodes CASSLYRATYEQYF.